A selection of T cell receptor beta chains follows, all from one sample in a study of T cell responses to AZD1222 COVID-19 vaccine. Some clones are missing from TCRdb's copy, which holds only in-frame ones; the method was immunoSEQ multiplex PCR. The data show around 140,000 clones, with 90% to 95% seen just once and 3.8% held by the top ten. The sequencing here drew on peripheral blood, taken 28 days after the second AZD1222 dose. Receptors originate from an adult who received the AZD1222 COVID-19 vaccine. CDR3s include the opening cysteine and the closing phenylalanine or tryptophan. The order of the fields is D gene, V gene, clone size, J gene, CDR3 protein, CDR3 DNA. A D gene is named only where the DNA matches it firmly. Expanded clones get a size class; other rows say once, few or many, or leave the size out.

TRBD1	TRBV4-3	NA	TRBJ1-1	CASSLDRARYTEAFF	TGCGCCAGCAGTCTCGACAGGGCTCGTTACACTGAAGCTTTCTTT
TRBD2	TRBV14	NA	TRBJ2-7	CASSQELAGGFYEQYF	TGTGCCAGCAGCCAAGAACTAGCGGGGGGATTTTACGAGCAGTACTTC
NA	TRBV5-1	NA	TRBJ2-7	CASSLSQAYEQYF	TGCGCCAGCAGCTTGTCACAGGCCTACGAGCAGTACTTC
NA	TRBV12-3/TRBV12-4	NA	TRBJ1-5	CASARGVQPQHF	TGTGCCAGCGCCAGGGGCGTCCAGCCCCAGCATTTT
TRBD1	TRBV4-1	NA	TRBJ1-2	CASSQPGGAGDGYTF	TGCGCCAGCAGCCAACCAGGGGGCGCGGGTGATGGCTACACCTTC
TRBD1	TRBV18	once	TRBJ2-1	CASSPETGSVEQFF	TGTGCCAGCTCCCCAGAGACAGGGTCGGTTGAGCAGTTCTTC
NA	TRBV9	NA	TRBJ1-2	CASSVDMGRPGYTF	TGTGCCAGCAGCGTAGATATGGGGAGGCCTGGCTACACCTTC
NA	TRBV27	NA	TRBJ1-2	CASSPDSTGYGYTF	TGTGCCAGCAGTCCCGACTCAACTGGCTATGGCTACACCTTC
NA	TRBV9	NA	TRBJ2-2	CASSATFNTGELFF	TGTGCCAGCAGCGCCACTTTTAACACCGGGGAGCTGTTTTTT
NA	TRBV29-1	NA	TRBJ1-3	CSVEDTVTSGNTIYF	TGCAGCGTTGAAGATACAGTGACCTCTGGAAACACCATATATTTT
TRBD1	TRBV7-9	NA	TRBJ2-7	CASSTQGNPSYEQYF	TGTGCCAGCTCCACACAGGGGAATCCCTCCTACGAGCAGTACTTC